The 11 T cell receptor beta chains given below trace back to one sample, sequenced in a study of blood T cell repertoires in COVID-19. Sequencing was performed with immunoSEQ multiplex PCR; in TCRdb, only in-frame clones are kept and a portion is missing. The sample consists of over 300,000 clones, around four fifths of them appearing once. The sequencing sample was made of peripheral blood. Every receptor here comes from a woman between 50 and 59 years old with acute or convalescent COVID-19.

This chain's CDR3 is CASTPLGTDRAFF. The CDR3 region has the DNA TGTGCCAGTACTCCATTGGGTACCGACAGAGCTTTCTTT. The rearrangement uses TRBV19 and TRBJ1-1; tentatively, D is TRBD1 (5 bases). V was pared by 7 bases and J by 10 bases, with 19 bases between. Germline loops: CDR1 LNHDA, CDR2 SQIVND (reference sequence). The CDR3 has 13 amino acids.

The chain carries TRBV3-1 (or the pseudogene TRBV3-2) and TRBJ2-1, with TRBD2 as a possible D gene (5 bases). The CDR3 totals 11 residues. Germline V gene data show CDR1 as LGHDT and CDR2 as YNNKEL (reference sequence). Trimming took 3 bases from V and 8 from J, leaving 5 bases between them. Here the CDR3 reads CASSQGDEQFF. The CDR3 bases are TGTGCCAGCAGCCAGGGAGATGAGCAGTTCTTC.

This clone was observed a few times. J is TRBJ1-2 and V is TRBV11-2; TRBD1 matches at 10 bases. CDR1 and CDR2 from the germline V gene are SGHAT and FQNNGV. V shed 7 bases, J shed 4 bases, and the junction held 6 bases outside the gene matches. The CDR3 sequence is 14 residues long. The CDR3 is CASTTGGEGYGYTF. The DNA of the CDR3 is TGTGCCAGCACGACAGGGGGCGAAGGCTATGGCTACACCTTC.

The J gene is TRBJ2-5, the V gene TRBV5-1, with a tentative D call TRBD2 (6 bases). Germline lookup yields CDR1 SGHRS and CDR2 YFSETQ. This CDR3 contains 15 residues. Trimming took 2 bases from V and 5 from J, leaving 16 bases between them. The CDR3 sequence is CASSFTAGPRETQYF. CDR3 bases: TGCGCCAGCAGCTTCACAGCGGGTCCCCGGGAGACCCAGTACTTC.

This clone appeared a single time. The chain carries TRBV5-4 and TRBJ1-6, with 11 bases identical to TRBD1. Unmatched junction bases numbered 10, after V lost 4 bases and J lost 7 bases. The CDR3 contains 17 residues. CDR1 and CDR2 from the germline V gene are SGHNT and YYREEE (reference sequence). In DNA form, the CDR3 reads TGTGCCAGCAGCAACGGACAGGGGGCTTCTTTGAATTCACCCCTCCACTTT. This sequence encodes CASSNGQGASLNSPLHF.

The V call is TRBV5-4, the J call TRBJ2-2; TRBD2 agrees at 13 bases. The germline gives CDR1 SGHNT, CDR2 YYREEE (reference sequence). There are 16 residues in the CDR3. V trimming: 2 bases; J trimming: 5 bases; junction bases outside the gene matches: 3. For the CDR3, the DNA is TGTGCCAGCAGCTTTGGACTAGCGGGGGTGACCGGGGAGCTGTTTTTT. This gives the protein CASSFGLAGVTGELFF.

This clone was counted a single time. The chain carries TRBV2 and TRBJ2-5, with D possibly matching TRBD1 (5 bases). V lost 7 bases, J lost 3 bases, and 12 bases lay in between. The germline CDR1 and CDR2 sequences are SNHLY and FYNNEI. This CDR3 is built from 13 residues. CDR3 sequence reads: CASTLTREETQYF. DNA for the CDR3: TGTGCCAGCACCCTGACCAGGGAAGAGACCCAGTACTTC.

This chain links TRBV6-2 or TRBV6-3 with TRBJ2-1, with D possibly matching TRBD2 (5 bases). This CDR3 is 13 amino acids long. Trimming removed 5 bases at V and 3 bases at J, with 8 bases between. Germline assignment: CDR1 MNHEY and CDR2 SVGEGT. CDR3 sequence reads: CASSAGNYNEQFF. CDR3 sequence (DNA): TGTGCCAGCAGTGCCGGGAACTACAATGAGCAGTTCTTC.

The V and J genes are TRBV3-1 (or the pseudogene TRBV3-2) and TRBJ2-1, with D perhaps matching TRBD2 (5 bases). V was shortened by 2 bases and J by 8 bases, with 10 bases between the two germline ends. Germline-derived CDR1 and CDR2 are LGHDT and YNNKEL (reference sequence). The CDR3 runs 13 residues. This CDR3 is CASSQLSGYEQFF. In DNA form, the CDR3 reads TGTGCCAGCAGCCAACTCTCGGGATATGAGCAGTTCTTC.

V usage is TRBV3-1 (or the pseudogene TRBV3-2) and J usage is TRBJ1-3; TRBD1 matches 9 bases. Germline CDR1 is LGHDT and CDR2 is YNNKEL (reference sequence). CDR3 size: 15 residues. V dropped 4 bases and J dropped 4; count of bases not matched to a gene: 5. CDR3 amino acids: CASSPRDRVGNTIYF. CDR3 bases: TGTGCCAGCAGCCCCCGGGACAGGGTCGGAAACACCATATATTTT.

This clone was picked up a small number of times. This chain connects TRBV19 to TRBJ2-1; no firm D call. Germline assignment: CDR1 LNHDA and CDR2 SQIVND (reference sequence). The length of the CDR3 is 15 residues. Trimming took off 5 bases at V and 3 bases at J, with 14 bases between the two ends. The CDR3 loop reads CASSGVDSNYNEQFF. CDR3 DNA: TGTGCCAGTAGTGGTGTAGATTCTAACTACAATGAGCAGTTCTTC.